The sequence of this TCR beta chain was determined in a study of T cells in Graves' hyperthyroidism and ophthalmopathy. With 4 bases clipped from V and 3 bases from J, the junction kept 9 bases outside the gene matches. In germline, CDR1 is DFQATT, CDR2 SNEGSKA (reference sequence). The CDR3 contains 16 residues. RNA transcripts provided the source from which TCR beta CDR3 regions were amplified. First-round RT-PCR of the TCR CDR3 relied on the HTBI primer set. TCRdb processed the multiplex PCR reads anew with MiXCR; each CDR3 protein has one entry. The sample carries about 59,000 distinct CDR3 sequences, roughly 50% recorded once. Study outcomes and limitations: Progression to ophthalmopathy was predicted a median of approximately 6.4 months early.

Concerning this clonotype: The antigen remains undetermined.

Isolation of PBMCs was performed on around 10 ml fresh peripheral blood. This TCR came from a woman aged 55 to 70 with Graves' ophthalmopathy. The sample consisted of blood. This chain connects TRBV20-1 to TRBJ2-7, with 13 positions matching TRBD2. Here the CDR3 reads CSATWTSGSSFYEQYF. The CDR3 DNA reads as TGCAGTGCTACCTGGACTAGCGGGAGCTCTTTCTACGAGCAGTACTTC.